Below, 32 T cell receptor beta chains from the same sample are listed, as sequenced in a study of blood T cell repertoires in COVID-19. Data came from immunoSEQ multiplex PCR; TCRdb stores just in-frame clones and leaves some out. This sample yields about 200,000 clones, of which approximately 78% are seen a single time; about 10% belongs to the top ten. The sample comprised peripheral blood. Receptors originate from a woman over 75 with acute or convalescent COVID-19.

This clone showed up just once. The V gene is TRBV5-7, the J gene TRBJ2-1; TRBD1 might be the D (6 bases). TRBV5-7 is identified as an open reading frame with a role that is uncertain. The CDR3 is 14 amino acids. The ends were cut back, 4 bases at V and 6 bases at J, with 14 bases in the middle. This CDR3 reads CASSLGAGSNEQFF. The CDR3 DNA reads TGTGCCAGCAGCCTGGGGGCCGGAAGCAATGAGCAGTTCTTC.

The V and J genes are TRBV19 and TRBJ2-2; 12 bases map to TRBD2. J gave up 6 bases and V 5 bases, and 7 bases lay outside the gene matches. The length of the CDR3 is 16 residues. In germline, CDR1 is LNHDA, CDR2 SQIVND (reference sequence). The CDR3 sequence is CASSFRLAGEPGELFF. The DNA of the CDR3 is TGTGCCAGTAGTTTTCGACTAGCGGGGGAACCCGGGGAGCTGTTTTTT. Complete variable domain (other parts from reference TRBV19 and TRBJ2-2): DGGITQSPKYLFRKEGQNVTLSCEQNLNHDAMYWYRQDPGQGLRLIYYSQIVNDFQKGDIAEGYSVSREKKESFPLTVTSAQKNPTAFYLCASSFRLAGEPGELFFGEGSRLTVL.

The chain joins TRBV4-3 to TRBJ1-2; the D is unclear. The V end was cut by 2 bases, the J end by 6 bases, with 22 bases between. Germline CDR1 LGHNA, CDR2 YSLEER. This CDR3 has 17 residues. Written as DNA, the CDR3 is TGCGCCAGCAGCCAATCTCTTCGCGCTAGTCCCCAAAATGGCTACACCTTC. This translates into CASSQSLRASPQNGYTF.

This rearrangement joins TRBV28 to TRBJ1-2, with D perhaps matching TRBD1 (6 bases). There are 15 residues in the CDR3. The germline CDR1 and CDR2 sequences are MDHEN and SYDVKM. V shed 3 bases and J shed 4 bases, with 15 bases lying between them. CDR3 loop: CASSFPRGSGYGYTF. The CDR3 nucleotides are TGTGCCAGCAGTTTCCCTAGGGGGAGCGGCTATGGCTACACCTTC.

The gene calls are TRBV4-3 and TRBJ2-1; TRBD2 is a possible D gene (5 bases). CDR3 length: 17 residues. The V gene lost 0 bases and the J gene lost 0 bases, with 12 bases spanning the gap. Germline lookup yields CDR1 LGHNA and CDR2 YSLEER. Here the CDR3 DNA reads TGCGCCAGCAGCCAAGATGTTAACAGCGGCTCCTACAATGAGCAGTTCTTC. As protein: CASSQDVNSGSYNEQFF.

This clone was seen once. The chain carries TRBV19 and TRBJ1-1; TRBD1 is a possible D gene (6 bases). Germline V gene sequence: CDR1 LNHDA, CDR2 SQIVND (reference sequence). This CDR3 is built from 18 residues. Trimming took off 3 bases at V and 0 bases at J, with 20 bases between the two ends. CDR3 region: CASSMRQGSRLMNTEAFF. Written as DNA, the CDR3 is TGTGCCAGTAGTATGAGGCAGGGGTCCCGCTTAATGAACACTGAAGCTTTCTTT.

This clone was counted between two and nine times. Other DNA sequences in this specimen translate into the identical CDR3. This chain uses TRBV9 with TRBJ1-3, with a tentative D call TRBD1 (5 bases). Trimming left V 0 bases short and J 0 bases short, with 7 bases between. From germline, CDR1 is SGDLS and CDR2 YYNGEE. CDR3 length: 15 amino acids. The CDR3 sequence is CASSVDQGSGNTIYF. The CDR3 region has the DNA TGTGCCAGCAGCGTAGATCAGGGCTCTGGAAACACCATATATTTT.

The chain combines TRBV30 with TRBJ1-2; 8 bases line up with TRBD1. The ends lost 2 bases at V and 3 bases at J; junction bases unmatched: 5. Germline lookup yields CDR1 GTSNPN and CDR2 SVGIG (reference sequence). The CDR3 has 14 amino acids. CDR3 DNA sequence: TGTGCCTGGAGTAGGACAGGGACTGACTATGGCTACACCTTC. Encoded protein: CAWSRTGTDYGYTF.

The CDR3 reads CASSPSGLNTEAFF. CDR3 coding DNA: TGTGCCAGCTCACCCAGTGGCCTTAACACTGAAGCTTTCTTT. V usage is TRBV18 and J usage is TRBJ1-1; D unresolved. Trimming shortened V by 3 bases and J by 2 bases, and 10 bases separated the two germline ends. This CDR3 has 14 residues. Germline V gene sequence: CDR1 KGHSH, CDR2 LQKENI.

This clone was seen a single time. This chain links TRBV5-1 with TRBJ1-2, with a tentative D call TRBD1 (6 bases). This CDR3 has 16 residues. CDR1 and CDR2 from the germline V gene are SGHRS and YFSETQ. Deletions cut 10 bases from V and 2 bases from J, with 24 bases between. CDR3 bases: TGCGCCCCCAGCGACTGGGGAGGGGGGCAAAACTATGGCTACACCTTC. Encoded protein: CAPSDWGGGQNYGYTF.

The chain couples TRBV20-1 to TRBJ1-2; D gene uncertain. The germline V and J ends were trimmed by 5 bases and 8 bases, with 12 bases remaining between them. CDR1 and CDR2 (germline): DFQATT, SNEGSKA (reference sequence). The CDR3 has 11 amino acids. The CDR3 spells CSAPMTNGYTF. The CDR3, as DNA: TGCAGTGCTCCGATGACTAACGGCTACACCTTC.

The rearrangement uses TRBV6-5 and TRBJ1-5; D gene uncertain. The germline CDR1 and CDR2 sequences are MNHEY and SVGAGI. V gave up 2 bases and J gave up 0 bases, with 8 bases separating them. The CDR3 has 15 amino acids. This CDR3 is CASSYLQDSNQPQHF. CDR3 DNA: TGTGCCAGCAGTTACCTCCAGGATAGCAATCAGCCCCAGCATTTT.

The CDR3 sequence is CASSIGGQENQPQHF. For the CDR3, the DNA is TGTGCCAGTAGTATAGGTGGACAGGAGAATCAGCCCCAGCATTTT. This sequence joins TRBV19 and TRBJ1-5; the match to TRBD1 covers 7 bases. The CDR3 extends over 15 amino acids. CDR1 and CDR2 from the germline V gene are LNHDA and SQIVND (reference sequence). With V trimmed by 1 base and J by 4 bases, 4 bases remained unmatched.

The genes are TRBV7-8 and TRBJ2-2, with D perhaps matching TRBD1 (8 bases). The V gene's germline CDR1 is SGHVS and CDR2 FQNEAQ. Between the trimmed V and J ends, which lost 5 bases and 4 bases, there was a span of 17 bases. The CDR3 is 16 residues long. DNA of the CDR3: TGTGCCAGCAGCCGGGGGGAACAGGGGGTCACCGGGGAGCTGTTTTTT. As protein: CASSRGEQGVTGELFF.

V usage is TRBV5-1 and J usage is TRBJ2-2; maybe TRBD2 (6 bases). The length of the CDR3 is 15 residues. Per germline, CDR1 SGHRS and CDR2 YFSETQ. Trimming stripped 6 bases from V and 4 bases from J, with 16 bases between. In nucleotides, the CDR3 is TGCGCCAGCAACCTGGACGGCGGGGCCACCGGGGAGCTGTTTTTT. As protein: CASNLDGGATGELFF.

V usage is TRBV29-1 and J usage is TRBJ2-7, with 7 bases aligning to TRBD2. Per germline, CDR1 SQVTM and CDR2 ANQGSEA. The V and J ends lost 2 bases and 4 bases, in that order; junction bases with no gene match: 8. The CDR3 is made up of 14 amino acids. CDR3 in DNA: TGCAGCGTTGAAACTCGCGGGAGCCTATACGAGCAGTACTTC. It yields the protein CSVETRGSLYEQYF.

The gene calls are TRBV11-3 and TRBJ2-1; D not resolved. Germline CDR1 is SGHNT and CDR2 is YENEEA. This CDR3 region has 15 residues. V lost 1 base and J 0 bases, leaving 7 bases between the germline ends. CDR3 sequence (DNA): TGTGCCAGCAGCTTAGGGGCGAGCTCCTACAATGAGCAGTTCTTC. It specifies CASSLGASSYNEQFF.

The chain combines TRBV28 with TRBJ2-5, with D possibly matching TRBD2 (5 bases). Per germline, CDR1 MDHEN and CDR2 SYDVKM. V lost 5 bases and J 5 bases, leaving 15 bases between the germline ends. The CDR3 contains 14 residues. Here the CDR3 reads CASSSPGPGETQYF. The CDR3 DNA follows: TGTGCCAGCAGTAGTCCCGGGCCGGGGGAGACCCAGTACTTC.

The chain uses TRBV7-3 and TRBJ2-2, with 11 bases that match TRBD1. V lost 5 bases, J lost 5 bases, and 4 bases stayed unmatched. CDR3 size: 15 residues. The germline gives CDR1 SGHTA, CDR2 FQGTGA. The CDR3 nucleotides are TGTGCCAGCAGCCCTGGACAGGGGGCGACCGGGGAGCTGTTTTTT. Residues: CASSPGQGATGELFF.

This chain joins TRBV6-2 or TRBV6-3 and TRBJ1-2, with D perhaps TRBD1 (5 bases). The CDR3 is 15 residues long. V shed 2 bases and J shed 4 bases, with 14 bases lying between them. The V gene's germline CDR1 is MNHEY and CDR2 SVGEGT. CDR3 DNA: TGTGCCAGCAGTTACGTTCTCGCCGGGGGCTATGGCTACACCTTC. Its protein product is CASSYVLAGGYGYTF.

CDR3 DNA sequence: TGTGCCAGCAGCCGGACGCCAGGGGGAAACACCGGGGAGCTGTTTTTT. This sequence encodes CASSRTPGGNTGELFF. This rearrangement joins TRBV11-3 to TRBJ2-2, with 7 bases matching TRBD1. Germline-derived CDR1 and CDR2 are SGHNT and YENEEA. This CDR3 contains 16 residues. The junction had 8 bases not matched to a gene; V was cut back by 5 bases and J by 2 bases.

This chain joins TRBV27 and TRBJ2-7; D may be TRBD1 (6 bases). Germline values: CDR1 MNHEY, CDR2 SMNVEV (reference sequence). This CDR3 contains 14 residues. V was clipped by 10 bases and J by 2 bases, with 18 bases between them. The DNA for the CDR3 is TGTGCCACCGGGGTCAGGGGTTCTACCTACGAGCAGTACTTC. Its translation: CATGVRGSTYEQYF.

The V and J genes are TRBV9 and TRBJ2-7; 9 bases are a match to TRBD2. Unmatched junction bases numbered 13, after V lost 0 bases and J lost 6 bases. This CDR3 contains 17 residues. From germline, CDR1 is SGDLS and CDR2 YYNGEE. The CDR3 loop reads CASSVAPSASGIVEQYF. The CDR3 DNA follows: TGTGCCAGCAGCGTAGCCCCCTCGGCTAGCGGGATAGTCGAGCAGTACTTC.

CDR3 residues: CASSSGTGEKLFF. The CDR3 DNA sequence: TGTGCCAGCAGCTCCGGGACAGGGGAAAAACTGTTTTTT. The chain is built from TRBV12-1 and TRBJ1-4; TRBD1 is taken as the D call from the table, unchecked against the DNA. TRBV12-1 is shown as a pseudogene. The CDR3 has 13 residues.

A few counts support this clone. J is TRBJ1-1 and V is TRBV6-5; D possibly corresponds to TRBD1 (6 bases). The CDR3 has 13 amino acids. CDR1 is MNHEY and CDR2 is SVGAGI in the germline V gene. The V and J ends lost 7 bases and 11 bases respectively, with 20 bases between them. The CDR3 region is CASKVGAGEGAFF. In nucleotides, the CDR3 is TGTGCCAGCAAAGTCGGGGCAGGGGAGGGGGCTTTCTTT.

The V call is TRBV6-5, the J call TRBJ1-6, with D possibly being TRBD1 (6 bases). V shed 7 bases and J shed 10 bases, with 17 bases lying between them. Germline values: CDR1 MNHEY, CDR2 SVGAGI. This CDR3 comprises 14 residues. CDR3 sequence reads: CASNPTGGESPLHF. For the CDR3, the DNA is TGTGCCAGCAACCCGACAGGAGGTGAATCACCCCTCCACTTT.

The chain uses TRBV11-2 and TRBJ1-3; D is possibly TRBD1 (6 bases). V was cut by 5 bases and J by 3 bases, with 14 bases left in between. The CDR3 runs 15 residues. CDR1 is SGHAT, CDR2 FQNNGV, per germline. In DNA, the CDR3 is TGTGCCAGCAGCCCACCGGGACATGGTGGAAACACCATATATTTT. Translated: CASSPPGHGGNTIYF.

The chain links TRBV21-1 to TRBJ2-3; TRBD2 is the table's D call, not checked against the DNA. TRBV21-1 is listed as a pseudogene. The CDR3 consists of 14 residues. Here the CDR3 reads CASYGTPSADTQYF. The CDR3 DNA is TGTGCCAGCTACGGGACTCCAAGCGCAGATACGCAGTATTTT.

The gene calls are TRBV29-1 and TRBJ2-7, with a tentative D call TRBD2 (6 bases). Trimming took 4 bases from V and 0 from J, leaving 13 bases between them. This CDR3 region has 14 residues. Germline loops: CDR1 SQVTM, CDR2 ANQGSEA. Written as DNA, the CDR3 is TGCAGCGTTGTAGTGCAGCGGGCCTCCTACGAGCAGTACTTC. The encoded protein is CSVVVQRASYEQYF.

J is TRBJ1-4 and V is TRBV4-1; 9 positions agree with TRBD1. Germline V lookup: CDR1 MGHRA, CDR2 YSYEKL. This CDR3 region has 15 residues. The V and J ends lost 5 bases and 8 bases, in that order; junction bases with no gene match: 9. The CDR3 DNA is TGCGCCAGCAGCGGTACCGGGACAGGGTCCGAAAAACTGTTTTTT. As protein: CASSGTGTGSEKLFF.

V is TRBV19 and J is TRBJ2-1, with a possible D match to TRBD1 (5 bases). Germline CDR1 reads LNHDA; CDR2 reads SQIVND (reference sequence). The CDR3 runs to 15 residues. Trimming removed 3 bases at V and 6 bases at J, with 15 bases between. DNA for the CDR3: TGTGCCAGTAGTATTTCGGCAGGGCTTTCCAATGAGCAGTTCTTC. This sequence encodes CASSISAGLSNEQFF. Full variable domain (outside the CDR3, taken from reference TRBV19 and TRBJ2-1): DGGITQSPKYLFRKEGQNVTLSCEQNLNHDAMYWYRQDPGQGLRLIYYSQIVNDFQKGDIAEGYSVSREKKESFPLTVTSAQKNPTAFYLCASSISAGLSNEQFFGPGTRLTVL.

The genes are TRBV30 and TRBJ1-2; D not certain. V gave up 4 bases and J gave up 7 bases, with 13 bases separating them. The germline CDR1 and CDR2 sequences are GTSNPN and SVGIG (reference sequence). This CDR3 has 12 residues. DNA of the CDR3: TGTGCCTGGATTTCGGGGAATGGTGGCTACACCTTC. It encodes CAWISGNGGYTF.